This T cell receptor (beta chain) is from a study of T cell repertoires in cytomegalovirus infection. At the level of the study: Selection of CMV epitopes for the study included recently identified HLA-C-restricted and well-studied HLA-B-restricted ones. CMV infection together with matching HLA type was indicated by public TCR beta signatures.

Study findings and constraints: Totalled public TCR beta family frequency picked out people who carried CMV plus the relevant HLA. Across the ex vivo response, the dominant clonotypes were HLA-C-restricted CMV-specific TCR beta clonotypes.

MiXCR, run by TCRdb on the reads, gives a single entry per CDR3 protein. The table has about 700,000 distinct CDR3 sequences, approximately 33% seen once; the top ten hold roughly 20%. This CDR3 has 13 amino acids. The V and J ends lost 6 bases and 6 bases, in that order; junction bases with no gene match: 7. In its sample, this clonotype was seen many times. Its antigen is not known. The specimen was cultured PBMCs, collected from culture after CMV antigen stimulation. This sequence joins TRBV12-3 or TRBV12-4 and TRBJ1-2, with 7 positions matching TRBD1. This TCR was sampled from a human donor in good health (CMV status not recorded). Some clones in this sample may be carry-over from other donors' samples. CDR3 in DNA: TGTGCCAGCAGCCCAGACAGGGCCCATGGCTACACCTTC. As protein: CASSPDRAHGYTF.